This T cell receptor beta chain was sequenced in a study of T-cell memory formation after mild COVID-19. Germline V gives CDR1 DFQATT, CDR2 SNEGSKA (reference sequence). The CDR3 sequence is 14 residues long. The trim removed 6 bases at V and 10 bases at J, leaving 15 bases unmatched. TCRdb independently ran MiXCR on the 5' RACE reads; one entry per CDR3 protein. The sample has hundreds of thousands of distinct CDR3 sequences; around 15% are singletons. Comments on this clonotype: Its antigen is undetermined.

Whole-study results and caveats: For second-wave clones that peaked at day 37, SARS-CoV-2 specificity went unverified. Contracting CD4+ clones were located mainly in CM and EM, and CD8+ clones in EMRA. That cross-reactive memory joined was suggested by some responding clones appearing in pre-infection memory.

The gene calls are TRBV20-1 and TRBJ1-5; the match to TRBD1 covers 7 bases. The sample consisted of PBMCs or a T cell subset sorted from them (not recorded which). The receptor was isolated from a young man who had mild COVID-19 (a few samples of this study predate the infection). Cell type and time point are not known. The CDR3 sequence: CSAPRQGLKGPQHF. The DNA for the CDR3 is TGCAGTGCCCCCCGACAGGGCTTAAAGGGACCCCAGCATTTT.